Listed below are T cell receptor beta chains from one sample, sequenced in a study of shared T cell receptors in the human thymus. Clones were read by immunoSEQ multiplex PCR, and TCRdb kept only the in-frame ones, dropping some. The repertoire holds about 380,000 clones, with around 95% as singletons. What was sequenced was thymocytes. All receptors derive from a human donor. The CDR3 runs from the conserved cysteine through the conserved F or W. Each record gives: CDR3 DNA, CDR3 protein, J gene, V gene, clone size, D gene. D genes are given only for firm matches. For some rows the clone size is stated as once, few or many, or as a class when expanded; others skip it.

DNA: TGTGCCAGCAGTCTCCCGCGCAGGGGGCCGGGCTACGAGCAGTACTTC
CDR3: CASSLPRRGPGYEQYF
J: TRBJ2-7
V: TRBV28
size: NA
D: TRBD1

DNA: TGTGCCAGCAGTGAATGGGCGGGGGGACTTCGGTCCCAGACCCAGTACTTC
CDR3: CASSEWAGGLRSQTQYF
J: TRBJ2-5
V: TRBV2
size: once
D: TRBD2

DNA: TGTGCCAGCAGTTACGGTAGTGGGACAGTACAAGAGACCCAGTACTTC
CDR3: CASSYGSGTVQETQYF
J: TRBJ2-5
V: TRBV6-6
size: NA
D: TRBD1

DNA: TGTGCCAGCAGCTTAGAAACTAGTCCGCAGTATTTT
CDR3: CASSLETSPQYF
J: TRBJ2-3
V: TRBV7-9
size: NA
D: NA

DNA: TGTGCCATCAGTGAGTCTGGCTCCCTTCGCCGTCACACCGGGGAGCTGTTTTTT
CDR3: CAISESGSLRRHTGELFF
J: TRBJ2-2
V: TRBV10-3
size: NA
D: NA

DNA: TGTGCCAGTAGGACGGCTAGCGGGAGGGAGGGTGAGACCCAGTACTTC
CDR3: CASRTASGREGETQYF
J: TRBJ2-5
V: TRBV19
size: NA
D: TRBD2

DNA: TGCGCCAGCAGCTTGGAGGATCCGGGACTGGACACTGAAGCTTTCTTT
CDR3: CASSLEDPGLDTEAFF
J: TRBJ1-1
V: TRBV5-1
size: NA
D: NA

DNA: TGTGCCAGCAGCTTGACGGTACAGGGGGGCAAAAACATTCAGTACTTC
CDR3: CASSLTVQGGKNIQYF
J: TRBJ2-4
V: TRBV5-4
size: NA
D: TRBD1

DNA: TGTGCCAGCACCCAACACCGTAACCTAGCGGGACCAAATAAGAGCTCCTACAATGAGCAGTTCTTC
CDR3: CASTQHRNLAGPNKSSYNEQFF
J: TRBJ2-1
V: TRBV14
size: NA
D: TRBD2

DNA: TGTGCCAGCAGTCGACGACTGCCTACCTACGAGCAGTACTTC
CDR3: CASSRRLPTYEQYF
J: TRBJ2-7
V: TRBV28
size: NA
D: NA

DNA: TGCGCCAGCAGCTTGGACACTAGCGTAGCCTCGCAGTTCTTC
CDR3: CASSLDTSVASQFF
J: TRBJ2-1
V: TRBV5-1
size: NA
D: TRBD2

DNA: TGTGCCAGCAGTGACGAGGACAGGGACGGTGGCTACACCTTC
CDR3: CASSDEDRDGGYTF
J: TRBJ1-2
V: TRBV2
size: NA
D: TRBD1

DNA: TGTGCCAGCAGCTTCCTCCTCACTGAAGCTTTCTTT
CDR3: CASSFLLTEAFF
J: TRBJ1-1
V: TRBV5-6
size: NA
D: NA

DNA: TGCGCCAGCAGCCATGAACTAGCGGGGAGCGACGAGCAGTACTTC
CDR3: CASSHELAGSDEQYF
J: TRBJ2-7
V: TRBV4-1
size: NA
D: TRBD2

DNA: TGTGCCAGCAAGGTATGGGAAGCTGGGGCCAACGTCCTGACTTTC
CDR3: CASKVWEAGANVLTF
J: TRBJ2-6
V: TRBV2
size: NA
D: NA

DNA: TGCGCCAGCAGTGAGATGGCCAGGGGTGAGCAGTACTTC
CDR3: CASSEMARGEQYF
J: TRBJ2-7
V: TRBV10-2
size: NA
D: NA

DNA: TGTGCCACCAGCAGAGATTCCCAGCTAGCGGGACTCAATGAGCAGTTCTTC
CDR3: CATSRDSQLAGLNEQFF
J: TRBJ2-1
V: TRBV15
size: once
D: TRBD2

DNA: TGTGCCAGCTCAGAACAGACCACAGATACGCAGTATTTT
CDR3: CASSEQTTDTQYF
J: TRBJ2-3
V: TRBV18
size: NA
D: NA

DNA: TGCGCCAGCAGCTTGGCCAGAGAGGGGGCCAGACTAGCGCCCTACAATGAGCAGTTCTTC
CDR3: CASSLAREGARLAPYNEQFF
J: TRBJ2-1
V: TRBV5-1
size: NA
D: NA

DNA: TGCGCCAGCAGCCAAGTTTGGGGACAGGAAGTCCCAACAGATACGCAGTATTTT
CDR3: CASSQVWGQEVPTDTQYF
J: TRBJ2-3
V: TRBV4-3
size: NA
D: TRBD1

DNA: TGTGCCAGTAGTATAGGGACAGGGGGAGTCACTGAAGCTTTCTTT
CDR3: CASSIGTGGVTEAFF
J: TRBJ1-1
V: TRBV19
size: NA
D: TRBD1

DNA: TGTGCCAGCAGTTACGCGGGGGATAGCTCCTACGAGCAGTACTTC
CDR3: CASSYAGDSSYEQYF
J: TRBJ2-7
V: TRBV6-5
size: NA
D: TRBD2

DNA: TGTGCCAGCTTCACATGGGCTCCCGGCTACAATGAGCAGTTCTTC
CDR3: CASFTWAPGYNEQFF
J: TRBJ2-1
V: TRBV27
size: NA
D: NA

DNA: TGTGCCTGGGCTACCCGGGGGGACAAGAATCAGCCCCAGCATTTT
CDR3: CAWATRGDKNQPQHF
J: TRBJ1-5
V: TRBV30
size: once
D: NA

DNA: TGTGCCAGCAGTGTCAGTTCCACTGAAGCTTTCTTT
CDR3: CASSVSSTEAFF
J: TRBJ1-1
V: TRBV2
size: NA
D: NA

DNA: TGTGCCAGCAGTGAGGGGAACACAGATACGCAGTATTTT
CDR3: CASSEGNTDTQYF
J: TRBJ2-3
V: TRBV6-4
size: NA
D: NA

DNA: TGTGCCATCAGCGAGGGACAGGACGGGAATCAGCCCCAGCATTTT
CDR3: CAISEGQDGNQPQHF
J: TRBJ1-5
V: TRBV10-3
size: NA
D: TRBD1

DNA: TGTGCCTGGAGTGTAAGGGCAGGGGGCGCCCCCGGGTTGTACTTC
CDR3: CAWSVRAGGAPGLYF
J: TRBJ2-7
V: TRBV30
size: few
D: TRBD1

DNA: TGCGCCAGCAGCCTTAGGGAGCGGGAGCTTGATGAGCAGTTCTTC
CDR3: CASSLRERELDEQFF
J: TRBJ2-1
V: TRBV4-3
size: NA
D: TRBD2

DNA: TGTGCCTGGAGGAAGCGGGGCGGGGCCAACGTCCTGACTTTC
CDR3: CAWRKRGGANVLTF
J: TRBJ2-6
V: TRBV30
size: NA
D: TRBD2

DNA: TGTGCCACTAGCTGGGAGGATGGTGATGAGCAGTTCTTC
CDR3: CATSWEDGDEQFF
J: TRBJ2-1
V: TRBV10-3
size: NA
D: NA

DNA: TGTGCCAGCAGCTTAGCCCTAGCGGGCCCCTACGAGCAGTACTTC
CDR3: CASSLALAGPYEQYF
J: TRBJ2-7
V: TRBV11-2
size: NA
D: TRBD2

DNA: TGTGCCAGCAGCTTCTCCTATGGCTACACCTTC
CDR3: CASSFSYGYTF
J: TRBJ1-2
V: TRBV5-4
size: once
D: NA

DNA: TGTGCCTGGAGTGTACAAGACCTTAGCTCCTACAATGAGCAGTTCTTC
CDR3: CAWSVQDLSSYNEQFF
J: TRBJ2-1
V: TRBV30
size: NA
D: NA

DNA: TGTGCCAGCAGCATCCACCGCCGTAACACTGAAGCTTTCTTT
CDR3: CASSIHRRNTEAFF
J: TRBJ1-1
V: TRBV11-2
size: NA
D: NA

DNA: TGTGCCAGCAGCTCCCACAGAGGCAGGGGACCAGATACGCAGTATTTT
CDR3: CASSSHRGRGPDTQYF
J: TRBJ2-3
V: TRBV7-2
size: NA
D: NA

DNA: TGTGCCAGCAGCTTGGTGGGCAGGGTATATGGCTACACCTTC
CDR3: CASSLVGRVYGYTF
J: TRBJ1-2
V: TRBV5-4
size: NA
D: NA

DNA: TGTGCCAGCAGCTTAAGTGGCTACACCTTC
CDR3: CASSLSGYTF
J: TRBJ1-2
V: TRBV7-3
size: NA
D: NA

DNA: TGTGCCAGCAGTTTAAGGGGGACTGGAAACACCATATATTTT
CDR3: CASSLRGTGNTIYF
J: TRBJ1-3
V: TRBV27
size: NA
D: NA

DNA: TGTGCCAGCAGTTTCCGGCGGGAGGGCCCTATAGGAACAGATACGCAGTATTTT
CDR3: CASSFRREGPIGTDTQYF
J: TRBJ2-3
V: TRBV27
size: NA
D: TRBD2

DNA: TGTGCCAGCAGCCTCGGGGGGACACCGATCACCGGGGAGCTGTTTTTT
CDR3: CASSLGGTPITGELFF
J: TRBJ2-2
V: TRBV11-2
size: NA
D: NA

DNA: TGTGCCTTCCAATTCCGGACTAGCGTATACAATGAGCAGTTCTTC
CDR3: CAFQFRTSVYNEQFF
J: TRBJ2-1
V: TRBV30
size: NA
D: TRBD2

DNA: TGTGCCAGCAAAGACGGGCCAACTTCTGGGGCCAACGTCCTGACTTTC
CDR3: CASKDGPTSGANVLTF
J: TRBJ2-6
V: TRBV6-6
size: NA
D: NA

DNA: TGCGCCAGCAGCTCACGACAGGGCACAGATACGCAGTATTTT
CDR3: CASSSRQGTDTQYF
J: TRBJ2-3
V: TRBV5-1
size: NA
D: NA

DNA: TGTGCCAGCAGTTTAACCGGGATGGACGGAAACACCATATATTTT
CDR3: CASSLTGMDGNTIYF
J: TRBJ1-3
V: TRBV27
size: NA
D: NA